This T cell receptor (beta chain) stems from a study of blood T cell repertoires in COVID-19. Across the whole study: Sites across the United States, Italy and Spain contributed samples from acute and convalescent COVID-19.

This CDR3 region has 14 residues. The J segment lost 2 bases and the V segment lost 1 base, leaving 2 bases of the junction unmatched. The germline CDR1 and CDR2 sequences are SGHVS and FQNEAQ. Sequencing used immunoSEQ multiplex PCR; TCRdb keeps in-frame clones, though not all of them. The table shows 200,000 to 300,000 clones, with about 91% occurring only once. Sequenced sample: peripheral blood. The V gene is TRBV7-8, the J gene TRBJ2-7; 7 positions match TRBD2. This clonotype was obtained from a person aged 18 to 30 with COVID-19, enrolled during active disease. The CDR3 protein is CASSLVRGAYEQYF. In DNA form, the CDR3 reads TGTGCCAGCAGCTTAGTACGGGGGGCCTACGAGCAGTACTTC.